These T cell receptor beta chains were read from a single sample in a study of cytomegalovirus exposure and HLA in healthy donors. Assay used: immunoSEQ multiplex PCR; TCRdb lists only in-frame clones, some missing. The sample consists of approximately 200,000 clones, approximately 86% of them appearing once. Sequencing input: PBMCs. Receptors originate from a woman aged 18-29 years in good health and CMV-seronegative. Each CDR3 is given with its conserved first and last residue. The order of the fields is CDR3 DNA, CDR3 protein, V gene, D gene, J gene, clone size. D genes are given only for firm matches. Size values are once, few and many counts, or a class for expanded clones, and some rows have none.

TGTGCCAGCAGCTTTTCAGGGGGCGAAAACATTCAGTACTTC | CASSFSGGENIQYF | TRBV5-4 | TRBD1 | TRBJ2-4 | .
TGTGCCAGCAGCATTTACAGGGAAGGAGATGGCTACACCTTC | CASSIYREGDGYTF | TRBV7-9 | . | TRBJ1-2 | .
TGTGCCAGCAGCCCTCTGGTTTTTAAGGACACTTATAGCAATCAGCCCCAGCATTTT | CASSPLVFKDTYSNQPQHF | TRBV7-8 | . | TRBJ1-5 | .
TGCGCCAGCAGCCAATTGCGCATTGTTAGTGAGCAGTTCTTC | CASSQLRIVSEQFF | TRBV4-1 | . | TRBJ2-1 | .
TGTGCCAGCAGTGAGCCAGCGGGGAACACCGGGGAGCTGTTTTTT | CASSEPAGNTGELFF | TRBV2 | . | TRBJ2-2 | .
TGCGCCAGCAGTCCCTCCTACAGGGATGCTTTCTTT | CASSPSYRDAFF | TRBV10-1 | . | TRBJ1-1 | .
TGTGCCAGCAGCTTCGGAAGCGGGTCACCCTACGAGCAGTACTTC | CASSFGSGSPYEQYF | TRBV7-2 | . | TRBJ2-7 | .
TGCGCCAGCAGCTTGGTCGGCATAGCAGAGACCCAGTACTTC | CASSLVGIAETQYF | TRBV5-1 | . | TRBJ2-5 | .
TGCAGCGTTATCCGTACCACAGGGACCCGTGGGGGCTACACCTTC | CSVIRTTGTRGGYTF | TRBV29-1 | . | TRBJ1-2 | .
TGCGCCAGCAGCCAGGGACACCGAGGCTCAGATACGCAGTATTTT | CASSQGHRGSDTQYF | TRBV4-1 | . | TRBJ2-3 | .
TGTGCCAGCAGCTATCGGGGGGGATACAATGAGCAGTTCTTC | CASSYRGGYNEQFF | TRBV7-2 | TRBD2 | TRBJ2-1 | .
TGTGCCAGCAGCCCCGCCGGATCGATAGCGGGAGGTCCAGATACGCAGTATTTT | CASSPAGSIAGGPDTQYF | TRBV7-3 | TRBD2 | TRBJ2-3 | .
TGTGCCAGCAGTTTATCGATCGCTTTAGGGGCCTACGAGCAGTACTTC | CASSLSIALGAYEQYF | TRBV27 | . | TRBJ2-7 | .
TGTGCCAGCAGTTTTATTGGCAGTGCCTACGAGCAGTACTTC | CASSFIGSAYEQYF | TRBV28 | . | TRBJ2-7 | .
TGTGCCAGCAGCTTAATTGGGGGGGGCGGGATCCTACCCTACAATGAGCAGTTCTTC | CASSLIGGGGILPYNEQFF | TRBV7-3 | . | TRBJ2-1 | .
TGTGCCAGCAGTTACTCGGAGAGGGCTGGGGCCAACGTCCTGACTTTC | CASSYSERAGANVLTF | TRBV6-5 | . | TRBJ2-6 | .
TGTGCCAGCAGTGAAGCGCTCGGGAGGGCCCTCGGGGATACGCAGTATTTT | CASSEALGRALGDTQYF | TRBV6-1 | TRBD2 | TRBJ2-3 | .
TGTGCCAGCAGTTTAGTGGGAGAAAAGGTGAATGGCTACACCTTC | CASSLVGEKVNGYTF | TRBV27 | . | TRBJ1-2 | .
TGTGCCAGCAGCCCGGACAGGGGGCAACACTACGAGCAGTACTTC | CASSPDRGQHYEQYF | TRBV5-6 | TRBD1 | TRBJ2-7 | .
TGTGCCAGCAGTACTAACATACTGGAATACACGGGGGGCGACTTC | CASSTNILEYTGGDF | TRBV28 | . | TRBJ2-5 | .
TGTGCCAGCAGCTTAAACACGGGAGAGACCCAGTACTTC | CASSLNTGETQYF | TRBV7-3 | . | TRBJ2-5 | .
TGTGCCAGCAGCTGGACAGGGGGGGAGATGAACACTGAAGCTTTCTTT | CASSWTGGEMNTEAFF | TRBV2 | TRBD1 | TRBJ1-1 | .
TGTGCCAGCAGTCCAGCGGGCGCAGGGGGCTCAGGAGGCTACACCTTC | CASSPAGAGGSGGYTF | TRBV28 | TRBD1 | TRBJ1-2 | .
TGTGCCAGCAGTTCCGACCGGGGACAGGGGAATACTGAAGCTTTCTTT | CASSSDRGQGNTEAFF | TRBV27 | TRBD1 | TRBJ1-1 | .
TGTGCCAGCAGGGCAGGGGCCTACGAGCAGTACTTC | CASRAGAYEQYF | TRBV2 | . | TRBJ2-7 | few
TGTGCCAGCAGTTTACCGGGATTGGATCTGTACAATGAGCAGTTCTTC | CASSLPGLDLYNEQFF | TRBV27 | . | TRBJ2-1 | .
TGTGCCAGCAGGCTAGCGGGAAAGACCTACGAGCAGTACTTC | CASRLAGKTYEQYF | TRBV2 | TRBD2 | TRBJ2-7 | .
TGTGCCAGCAGTTACGTGCGTCGGCGGCAAGAGACCCAGTACTTC | CASSYVRRRQETQYF | TRBV6-5 | . | TRBJ2-5 | once
TGTGCCAGCAGCCCCAAGGTGGGTCCACAGGCCGGCGAGCAGTACTTC | CASSPKVGPQAGEQYF | TRBV28 | . | TRBJ2-7 | .
TGCGCCAGCAGCCAAGTGACCGCAGGCGAGCAGTACTTC | CASSQVTAGEQYF | TRBV4-3 | . | TRBJ2-7 | .
TGTGCCAGCAGCCTGACAGTCACGGACTCCTACGAGCAGTACTTC | CASSLTVTDSYEQYF | TRBV6-5 | . | TRBJ2-7 | .
TGCGCCAGCAGCCAAGTGACAGCTGGAAACACCATATATTTT | CASSQVTAGNTIYF | TRBV4-3 | . | TRBJ1-3 | .
TGTGCCAGCAGTTTTTTTTGGGATGGTAGCGGGAGTAACTACGAGCAGTACTTC | CASSFFWDGSGSNYEQYF | TRBV28 | TRBD2 | TRBJ2-7 | .
TGTGCCTGGAGTGTGAGGGTAGGAGCTTTCTTT | CAWSVRVGAFF | TRBV30 | . | TRBJ1-1 | .
TGTGCCAGCAGTTTATGGTCGGGTGACAGGGGTCGTAAGTACAATGAGCAGTTCTTC | CASSLWSGDRGRKYNEQFF | TRBV28 | TRBD1 | TRBJ2-1 | .
TGTGCCAGCAGTTTGACAGGGGGTAGTACAGCTAACTATGGCTACACCTTC | CASSLTGGSTANYGYTF | TRBV28 | TRBD1 | TRBJ1-2 | .
TGTGCCAGCAGCGAAAAGAGGTCCGTCTACGAGCAGTACTTC | CASSEKRSVYEQYF | TRBV6-1 | . | TRBJ2-7 | few
TGTGCCAGCAGCTACGGAGTTTTAAACACTGAAGCTTTCTTT | CASSYGVLNTEAFF | TRBV5-4 | . | TRBJ1-1 | .
TGTGCCAGCACCAGGACTGGGGGGGCTTACAATGAGCAGTTCTTC | CASTRTGGAYNEQFF | TRBV6-5 | . | TRBJ2-1 | .
TGTGCCAGCAGTTTAACAGGTTCGAACACTGAAGCTTTCTTT | CASSLTGSNTEAFF | TRBV27 | . | TRBJ1-1 | .
TGTGCCAGCAGCTTGGCAGCGTCGGACTCCTACAATGAGCAGTTCTTC | CASSLAASDSYNEQFF | TRBV5-6 | . | TRBJ2-1 | .
TGCGCCAGCAGCTATAGGGAAGGACAGGGTCGATCTGGGGCCAACGTCCTGACTTTC | CASSYREGQGRSGANVLTF | TRBV5-1 | TRBD1 | TRBJ2-6 | .